This entry is about one T cell receptor beta chain. What it recognizes is unknown. The CDR3 spans 17 residues. From germline, CDR1 is LNHDA and CDR2 SQIVND (reference sequence). V gave up 5 bases and J gave up 0 bases, with 17 bases separating them. This sample stems from a study of cytotoxic CD8 clonotypes in ibrutinib-treated CLL. The study's findings and limits: While tracking circulating CD8+ T-cell counts, baseline clonality exceeded that of age-matched healthy donors.

The table came from immunoSEQ multiplex PCR; TCRdb's copy has only in-frame clones and leaves some out. The table has roughly 40,000 clones, 55% to 75% seen once; the top ten hold approximately 13%. Sequenced here: PBMCs, sampled after 12 months of ibrutinib treatment. The sequence was obtained from a human donor with chronic lymphocytic leukemia. The gene calls are TRBV19 and TRBJ2-1; D may be TRBD1 or TRBD2 (5 bases each). The CDR3 protein is CASSPLSGTSSYNEQFF. CDR3 nucleotide sequence: TGTGCCAGTAGTCCCTTGTCGGGGACCAGCTCCTACAATGAGCAGTTCTTC.